This record concerns one T cell receptor (beta chain) sequence. The antigen is not known. The CDR3 contains 11 residues. The V end lost 7 bases, the J end lost 7 bases, and 13 bases lay between the germline ends. Germline V gene sequence: CDR1 GTSNPN, CDR2 SVGIG (reference sequence). The sample is drawn from a study of T cells in localized non-small cell lung cancer. Study results and caveats: The study found T cell clonality highest in uninvolved adjacent lung, above tumor. A raised T cell density in blood coincided with lengthier overall survival. When the top 100 tumor clones were examined, a median approximately 62 of them also appeared in the adjacent lung, which was paired and uninvolved. Heterogeneity cannot be ruled out, as sequencing used one tumor region only.

TCRdb keeps only in-frame clones here, not all; method: immunoSEQ multiplex PCR. The data contain 45,000 or so clones, about 88% of them singletons. Sequences were derived from PBMCs, sampled before any cancer treatment. The rearrangement links TRBV30 to TRBJ2-5; possible D gene TRBD2, 6 bases. The source is a man aged 40-75 years with stage II lung adenocarcinoma. The CDR3 sequence: CAYGGFGTQYF. Written as DNA, the CDR3 is TGTGCCTACGGGGGTTTTGGGACCCAGTACTTC.